This T cell receptor (beta chain) was retrieved from a study of blood T cell repertoires in COVID-19. Looking at the study overall: Nucleic acid was either cDNA or gDNA, and it came from T cells, B-cell-depleted T cells, or PBMCs.

How the authors handled the data: Estimation of nucleated cell counts was performed using reference gene primer amplification. Clones were read by immunoSEQ multiplex PCR, and TCRdb kept only the in-frame ones, dropping some. V and J calls plus clone size are reproduced from that table; the DNA served to infer D and trimming. The sample has 95,000 to 120,000 clones, about 88% seen once. This receptor was obtained from a woman between 65 and 79 years old who had recovered from COVID-19. Sequenced: peripheral blood.

This CDR3 reads CASSLLGDEQFF. The CDR3 DNA reads TGTGCCAGCAGCTTGCTAGGGGATGAGCAGTTCTTC. The rearrangement joins TRBV7-3 to TRBJ2-1; maybe TRBD1 (5 bases). Trimming left V 3 bases short and J 8 bases short, with 8 bases between. Germline CDR1 SGHTA, CDR2 FQGTGA. This CDR3 spans 12 amino acids. The full variable domain, completed using reference TRBV7-3 and TRBJ2-1, is GAGVSQTPSNKVTEKGKYVELRCDPISGHTALYWYRQSLGQGPEFLIYFQGTGAADDSGLPNDRFFAVRPEGSVSTLKIQRTERGDSAVYLCASSLLGDEQFFGPGTRLTVL.